The sequence of this TCR beta chain was determined in a study of cytomegalovirus exposure and HLA in healthy donors. Overall study results and limits: The study listed roughly 160 cytomegalovirus-associated TCR beta chains. Per published accounts, TCR beta sequences correctly predicted the HLA-A and HLA-B alleles of most subjects.

V lost 7 bases and J 10 bases, leaving 12 bases between the germline ends. From germline, CDR1 is SGHRS and CDR2 YFSETQ. The CDR3 consists of 12 residues. Both 60 Vbeta primers and 13 Jbeta primers went into the PCR. Sequencing used immunoSEQ multiplex PCR; TCRdb keeps in-frame clones, though not all of them. The sample yields about 110,000 clones, more than 65% seen once. Comment on this clone: The antigen is unknown.

This sequence joins TRBV5-1 and TRBJ1-6, with D unresolved. This clonotype was obtained from a woman aged 30 to 39 in good health and CMV-seronegative. Specimen: PBMCs. CDR3 bases: TGCGCCAGCGCCCAGTACGAATCACCCCTCCACTTT. Its translation: CASAQYESPLHF.